This T cell receptor beta chain was profiled in a study of cytotoxic CD8 clonotypes in ibrutinib-treated CLL. The study's findings and limits: Once treatment began, public clonotypes, which were uncommon, contracted or stayed stable. Samples from sustained-remission and progressing patients were taken at different times. At baseline, clonality was higher than in age-matched healthy donors and correlated with CD8+ counts.

Germline values: CDR1 SGHNT, CDR2 YYREEE (reference sequence). V shed 0 bases and J shed 2 bases, with 9 bases lying between them. The CDR3 is made up of 16 amino acids. With sequencing, the targeted depth ranged from 1 in 200,000 to 1 in 1 million T cells. Measured with immunoSEQ multiplex PCR; TCRdb has only the in-frame clones, and not every one. The data show around 60,000 clones, with approximately 71% seen just once and 43% held by the top ten. About this clone: Its antigen is not known.

Specimen: PBMCs, collected after 12 months of ibrutinib treatment. The sequence derives from a human donor with chronic lymphocytic leukemia. This chain joins TRBV5-4 and TRBJ2-6; D may match TRBD1 or TRBD2 (5 bases each). The CDR3 nucleotides read TGTGCCAGCAGCTTGGGATGGGGGACTGGGGCCAACGTCCTGACTTTC. This codes for CASSLGWGTGANVLTF. The full variable domain, completed using reference TRBV5-4 and TRBJ2-6, is ETGVTQSPTHLIKTRGQQVTLRCSSQSGHNTVSWYQQALGQGPQFIFQYYREEENGRGNFPPRFSGLQFPNYSSELNVNALELDDSALYLCASSLGWGTGANVLTFGAGSRLTVL.